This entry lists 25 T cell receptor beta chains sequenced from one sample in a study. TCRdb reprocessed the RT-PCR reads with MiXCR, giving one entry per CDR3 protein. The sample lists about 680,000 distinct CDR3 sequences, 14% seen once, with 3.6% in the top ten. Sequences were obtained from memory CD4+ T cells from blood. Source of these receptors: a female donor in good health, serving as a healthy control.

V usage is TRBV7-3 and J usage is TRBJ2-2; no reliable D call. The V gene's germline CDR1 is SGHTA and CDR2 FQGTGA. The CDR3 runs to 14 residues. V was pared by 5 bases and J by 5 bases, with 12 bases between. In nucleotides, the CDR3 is TGTGCCAGCAGCCCGAGTCCCAGGACCGGGGAGCTGTTTTTT. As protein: CASSPSPRTGELFF.

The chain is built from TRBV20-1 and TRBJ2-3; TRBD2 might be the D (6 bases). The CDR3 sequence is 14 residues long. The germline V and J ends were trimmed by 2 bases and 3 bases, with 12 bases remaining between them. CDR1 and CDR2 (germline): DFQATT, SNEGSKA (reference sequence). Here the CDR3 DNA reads TGCAGTGCTAGAACGGGAGTGGGAACAGATACGCAGTATTTT. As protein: CSARTGVGTDTQYF.

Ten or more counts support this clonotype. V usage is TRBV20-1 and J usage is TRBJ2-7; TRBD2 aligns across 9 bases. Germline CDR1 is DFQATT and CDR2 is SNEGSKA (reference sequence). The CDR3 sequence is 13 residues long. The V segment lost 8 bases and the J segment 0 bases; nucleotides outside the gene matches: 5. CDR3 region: CSPGGGVSYEQYF. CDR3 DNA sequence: TGCAGTCCCGGCGGGGGGGTCTCCTACGAGCAGTACTTC.

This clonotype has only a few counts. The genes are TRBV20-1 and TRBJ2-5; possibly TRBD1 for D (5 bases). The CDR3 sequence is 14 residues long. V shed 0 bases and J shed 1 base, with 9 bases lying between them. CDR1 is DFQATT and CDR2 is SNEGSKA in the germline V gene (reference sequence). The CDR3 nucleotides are TGCAGTGCTAGAGATCTCAGGGTCCAAGAGACCCAGTACTTC. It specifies CSARDLRVQETQYF.

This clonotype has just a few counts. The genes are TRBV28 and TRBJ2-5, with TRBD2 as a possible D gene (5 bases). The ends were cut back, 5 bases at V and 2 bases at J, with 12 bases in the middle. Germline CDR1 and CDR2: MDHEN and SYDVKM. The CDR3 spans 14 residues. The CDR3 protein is CASSIPPGQETQYF. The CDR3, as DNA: TGTGCCAGCAGTATCCCCCCGGGACAAGAGACCCAGTACTTC.

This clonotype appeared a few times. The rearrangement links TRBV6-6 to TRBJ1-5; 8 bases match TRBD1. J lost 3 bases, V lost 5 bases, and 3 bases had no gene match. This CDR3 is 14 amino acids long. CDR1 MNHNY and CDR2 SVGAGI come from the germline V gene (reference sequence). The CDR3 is CASSTGGPNQPQHF. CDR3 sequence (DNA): TGTGCCAGCAGTACAGGGGGACCCAATCAGCCCCAGCATTTT.

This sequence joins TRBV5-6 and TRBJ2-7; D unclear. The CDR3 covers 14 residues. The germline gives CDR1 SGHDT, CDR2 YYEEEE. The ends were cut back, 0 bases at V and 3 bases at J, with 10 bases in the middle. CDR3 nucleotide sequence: TGTGCCAGCAGCTTGGGGCAGAACTACTACGAGCAGTACTTC. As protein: CASSLGQNYYEQYF.

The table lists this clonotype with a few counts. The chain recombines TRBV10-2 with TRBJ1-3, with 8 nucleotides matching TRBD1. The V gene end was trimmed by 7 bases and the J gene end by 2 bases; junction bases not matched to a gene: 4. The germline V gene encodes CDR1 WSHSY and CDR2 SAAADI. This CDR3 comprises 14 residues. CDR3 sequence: CASKGQDAGNTIYF. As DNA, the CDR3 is TGCGCCAGCAAGGGACAGGACGCTGGAAACACCATATATTTT.

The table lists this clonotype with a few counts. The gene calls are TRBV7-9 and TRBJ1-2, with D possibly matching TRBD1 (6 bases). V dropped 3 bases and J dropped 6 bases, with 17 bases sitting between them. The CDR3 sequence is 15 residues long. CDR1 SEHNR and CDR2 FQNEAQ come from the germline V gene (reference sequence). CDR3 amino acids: CASSLSRGAADGYTF. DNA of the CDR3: TGTGCCAGCAGCTTGAGTCGGGGGGCGGCTGATGGCTACACCTTC. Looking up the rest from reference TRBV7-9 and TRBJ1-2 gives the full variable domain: DTGVSQNPRHKITKRGQNVTFRCDPISEHNRLYWYRQTLGQGPEFLTYFQNEAQLEKSRLLSDRFSAERPKGSFSTLEIQRTEQGDSAMYLCASSLSRGAADGYTFGSGTRLTVV.

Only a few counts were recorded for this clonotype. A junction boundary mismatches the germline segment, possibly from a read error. CDR3 bases: TGTGCCAACAGCTTAAAGCCGGCCAGCACAGATACGCAGTATTTT. It translates to CANSLKPASTDTQYF. The chain joins TRBV7-2 to TRBJ2-3; D call uncertain. The CDR3 is made up of 15 amino acids. The germline V gene has CDR1 SGHTA and CDR2 FQGNSA.

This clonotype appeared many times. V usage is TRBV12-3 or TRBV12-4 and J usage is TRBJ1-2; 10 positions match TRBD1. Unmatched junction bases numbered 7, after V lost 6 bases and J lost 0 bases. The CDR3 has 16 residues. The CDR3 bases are TGTGCCAGCAGCCCCACCGGGACAGGGGCTAACTATGGCTACACCTTC. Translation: CASSPTGTGANYGYTF.

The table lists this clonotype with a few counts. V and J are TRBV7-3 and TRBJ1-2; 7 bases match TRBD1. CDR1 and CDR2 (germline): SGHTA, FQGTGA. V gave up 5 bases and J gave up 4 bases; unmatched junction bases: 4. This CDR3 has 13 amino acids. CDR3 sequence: CASSQQGTYGYTF. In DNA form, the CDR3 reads TGTGCCAGCAGCCAACAGGGGACCTATGGCTACACCTTC.

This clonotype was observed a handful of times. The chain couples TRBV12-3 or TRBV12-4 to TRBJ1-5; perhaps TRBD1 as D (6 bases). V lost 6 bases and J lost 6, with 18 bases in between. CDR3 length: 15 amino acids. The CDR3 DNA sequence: TGTGCCAGCAGAATTGGGCAGGGGTTCGGTCAGCCCCAGCATTTT. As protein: CASRIGQGFGQPQHF.

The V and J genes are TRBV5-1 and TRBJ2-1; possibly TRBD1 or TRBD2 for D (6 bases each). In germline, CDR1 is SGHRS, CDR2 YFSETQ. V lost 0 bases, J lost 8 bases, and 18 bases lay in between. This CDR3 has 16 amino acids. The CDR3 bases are TGCGCCAGCAGCTTGGCCAGGGGCAGGGAGGTGGATGAGCAGTTCTTC. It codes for CASSLARGREVDEQFF.

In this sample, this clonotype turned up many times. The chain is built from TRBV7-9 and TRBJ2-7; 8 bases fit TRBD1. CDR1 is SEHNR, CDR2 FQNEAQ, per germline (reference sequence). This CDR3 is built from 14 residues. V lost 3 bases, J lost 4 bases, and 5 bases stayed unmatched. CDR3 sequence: CASSFRTGSYEQYF. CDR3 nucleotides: TGTGCCAGCAGCTTTCGGACAGGGTCGTACGAGCAGTACTTC.

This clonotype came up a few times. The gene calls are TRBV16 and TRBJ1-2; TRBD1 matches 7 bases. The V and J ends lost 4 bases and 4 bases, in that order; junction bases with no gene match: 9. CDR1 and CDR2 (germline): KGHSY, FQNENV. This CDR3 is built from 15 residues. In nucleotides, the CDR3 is TGTGCCAGCAGCCGAGGGGACAGTAGGGCCTATGGCTACACCTTC. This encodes CASSRGDSRAYGYTF.

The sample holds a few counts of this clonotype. CDR3 sequence: CASSTSGRGDEQFF. The CDR3 coding sequence is TGTGCCAGCTCGACTAGCGGGAGGGGCGATGAGCAGTTCTTC. J is TRBJ2-1 and V is TRBV6-4; TRBD2 aligns across 14 bases. The length of the CDR3 is 14 residues. The ends lost 8 bases at V and 8 bases at J; junction bases unmatched: 5. The germline V gene encodes CDR1 MRHNA and CDR2 SNTAGT.

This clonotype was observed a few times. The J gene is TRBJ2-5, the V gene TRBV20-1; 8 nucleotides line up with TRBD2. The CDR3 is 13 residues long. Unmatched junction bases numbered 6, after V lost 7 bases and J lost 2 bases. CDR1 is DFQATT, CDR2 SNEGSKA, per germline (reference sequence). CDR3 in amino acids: CSVPQRGQETQYF. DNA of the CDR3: TGCAGTGTTCCCCAGCGGGGGCAAGAGACCCAGTACTTC.

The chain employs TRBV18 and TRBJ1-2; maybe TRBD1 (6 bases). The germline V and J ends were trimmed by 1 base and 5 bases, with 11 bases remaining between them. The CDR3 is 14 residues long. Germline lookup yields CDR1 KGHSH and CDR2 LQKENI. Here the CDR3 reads CASSPQDSPYGYTF. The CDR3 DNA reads TGTGCCAGCTCACCACAGGACAGCCCGTATGGCTACACCTTC.

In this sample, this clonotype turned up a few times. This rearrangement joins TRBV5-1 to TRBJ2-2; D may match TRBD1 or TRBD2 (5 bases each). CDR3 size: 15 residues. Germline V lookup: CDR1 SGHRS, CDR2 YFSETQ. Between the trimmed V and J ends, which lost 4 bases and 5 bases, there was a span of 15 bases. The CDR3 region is CASSPGDRQTGELFF. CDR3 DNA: TGCGCCAGCAGCCCCGGGGACCGACAGACCGGGGAGCTGTTTTTT.

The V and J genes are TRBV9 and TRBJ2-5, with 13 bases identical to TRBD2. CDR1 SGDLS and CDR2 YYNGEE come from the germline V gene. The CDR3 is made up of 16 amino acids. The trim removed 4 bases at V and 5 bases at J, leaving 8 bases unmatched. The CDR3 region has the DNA TGTGCCAGCAGCCCCCGGACTAGCGGGAGTCTGGAGACCCAGTACTTC. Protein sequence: CASSPRTSGSLETQYF.

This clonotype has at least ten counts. The CDR3 DNA reads TGCGCCAGCAGACTGGACAGCCCGGTCTCCTACGAGCAGTACTTC. It encodes CASRLDSPVSYEQYF. V is TRBV5-1 and J is TRBJ2-7, with a tentative D call TRBD1 (6 bases). Trimming stripped 5 bases from V and 0 bases from J, with 15 bases between. This CDR3 has 15 residues. Germline-derived CDR1 and CDR2 are SGHRS and YFSETQ.

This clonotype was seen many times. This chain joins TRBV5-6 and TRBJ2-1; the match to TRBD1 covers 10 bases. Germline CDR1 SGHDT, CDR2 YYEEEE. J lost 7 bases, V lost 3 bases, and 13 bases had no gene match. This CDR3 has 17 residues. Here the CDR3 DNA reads TGTGCCAGCAGCTACATTGGAGGGGGGACAGGGGCAAATGAGCAGTTCTTC. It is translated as CASSYIGGGTGANEQFF.

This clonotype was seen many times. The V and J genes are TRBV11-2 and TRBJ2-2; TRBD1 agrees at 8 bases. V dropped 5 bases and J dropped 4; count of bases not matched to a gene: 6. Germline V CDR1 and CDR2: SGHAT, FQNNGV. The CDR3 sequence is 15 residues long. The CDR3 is CASSLDRDSTGELFF. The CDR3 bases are TGTGCCAGCAGCCTGGACAGGGACAGCACCGGGGAGCTGTTTTTT.

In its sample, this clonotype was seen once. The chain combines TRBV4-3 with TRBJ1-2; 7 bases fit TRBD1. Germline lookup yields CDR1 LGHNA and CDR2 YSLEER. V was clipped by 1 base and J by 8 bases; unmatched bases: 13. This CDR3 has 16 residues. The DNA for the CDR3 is TGCGCCAGCAGCCAAGGGGCCGGGGAGGGGGCGCGCGGCTACACCTTC. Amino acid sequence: CASSQGAGEGARGYTF.